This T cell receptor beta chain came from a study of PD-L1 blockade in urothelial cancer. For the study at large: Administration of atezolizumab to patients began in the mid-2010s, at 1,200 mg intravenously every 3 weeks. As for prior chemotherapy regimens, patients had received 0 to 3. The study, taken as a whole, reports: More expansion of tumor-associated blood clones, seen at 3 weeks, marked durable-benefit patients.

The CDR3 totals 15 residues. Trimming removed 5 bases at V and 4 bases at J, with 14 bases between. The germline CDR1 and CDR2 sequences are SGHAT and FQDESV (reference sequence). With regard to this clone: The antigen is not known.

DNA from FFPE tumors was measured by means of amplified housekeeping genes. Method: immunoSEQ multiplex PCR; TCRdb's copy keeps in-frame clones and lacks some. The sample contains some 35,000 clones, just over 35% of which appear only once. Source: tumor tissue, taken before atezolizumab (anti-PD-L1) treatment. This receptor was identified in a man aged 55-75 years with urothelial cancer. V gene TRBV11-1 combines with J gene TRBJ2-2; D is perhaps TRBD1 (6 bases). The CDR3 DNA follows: TGTGCCAGCAGCCGCCAGGGGTTGGGCACCGGGGAGCTGTTTTTT. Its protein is CASSRQGLGTGELFF.